A single sample is the source of the 30 T cell receptor beta chains below, sequenced in a study of T-cell reconstitution after alpha-beta-depleted transplantation in children. TCRbeta library preparation incorporated unique molecular identifiers. MiXCR, run by TCRdb on the PCR reads, gives a single entry per CDR3 protein. Of about 150,000 distinct CDR3 sequences listed, 8.8% are singletons. The material sequenced was PBMCs, mostly from graft donor cells, taken 180 days after TCRalphabeta/CD19-depleted stem cell transplant. These receptors originate from a female patient aged 2-9 years who had a stem cell transplant for congenital amegakaryocytic thrombocytopenia, so the T cells may come from the graft donor.

The rearrangement uses TRBV7-3 and TRBJ2-2, with D perhaps given as TRBD1 or TRBD2 (6 bases each). From germline, CDR1 is SGHTA and CDR2 FQGTGA. The length of the CDR3 is 16 residues. V was cut by 1 base and J by 1 base, with 10 bases left in between. The CDR3 is CASSLNGGQNTGELFF. The CDR3 DNA reads as TGTGCCAGCAGCTTAAACGGGGGACAGAACACCGGGGAGCTGTTTTTT.

This clonotype was counted at least ten times. The rearrangement uses TRBV24-1 and TRBJ2-1; 12 nucleotides align to TRBD1. This CDR3 region has 14 residues. V lost 10 bases, J lost 9 bases, and 9 bases stayed unmatched. Germline-derived CDR1 and CDR2 are KGHDR and SFDVKD. The CDR3 region is CATRDRGPYSEQFF. CDR3 coding DNA: TGTGCCACGCGGGACAGGGGGCCTTATAGTGAGCAGTTCTTC.

This clonotype was detected a few times. This chain links TRBV29-1 with TRBJ2-2; 11 bases agree with TRBD1. CDR1 and CDR2 (germline): SQVTM, ANQGSEA. J was trimmed by 3 bases and V by 4 bases; bases with no gene match: 10. The CDR3 runs to 17 residues. CDR3 DNA: TGCAGCGTTGCCCCTTTTCCGGGACAGGGGGACACCGGGGAGCTGTTTTTT. It yields the protein CSVAPFPGQGDTGELFF.

In nucleotides, the CDR3 is TGTGCCAGCAGGGGAAAGGAAAAGGCAGAGACCCAGTACTTC. It is translated as CASRGKEKAETQYF. The rearrangement links TRBV6-2 or TRBV6-3 to TRBJ2-5; no firm D call. Germline V gene data show CDR1 as MNHEY and CDR2 as SVGEGT. V was cut by 6 bases and J by 4 bases, with 15 bases left in between. The CDR3 runs to 14 residues.

The chain couples TRBV27 to TRBJ1-2; a weak D match, TRBD1 (5 bases). V shed 0 bases and J shed 1 base, with 27 bases lying between them. Germline CDR1 is MNHEY and CDR2 is SMNVEV (reference sequence). This CDR3 has 21 amino acids. As DNA, the CDR3 is TGTGCCAGCAGTTTATCGATAAGAGGTCAAACGGGGGGACCTTTTAACTATGGCTACACCTTC. Its protein is CASSLSIRGQTGGPFNYGYTF.

The genes are TRBV6-5 and TRBJ2-3; 8 nucleotides match TRBD1. CDR1 MNHEY and CDR2 SVGAGI come from the germline V gene. J gave up 8 bases and V 2 bases, and 9 bases lay outside the gene matches. This CDR3 comprises 15 residues. The CDR3 loop reads CASSYLTGGEGTQYF. As DNA, the CDR3 is TGTGCCAGCAGTTACCTCACAGGGGGAGAAGGTACGCAGTATTTT.

This clonotype was seen once. This may stem from a read error, because a much larger clone lies one nucleotide away. The CDR3 spells CAGSPQGLGNTIYF. As DNA, the CDR3 is TGTGCCGGCAGTCCTCAGGGCCTTGGAAACACCATATATTTT. V usage is TRBV12-3 or TRBV12-4 and J usage is TRBJ1-3, with D possibly TRBD1 on 5 matching bases. The length of the CDR3 is 14 residues.

This clonotype was seen ten or more times. The chain combines TRBV29-1 with TRBJ2-1; TRBD1 aligns across 11 bases. The CDR3 is 16 residues long. CDR1 is SQVTM and CDR2 is ANQGSEA in the germline V gene. The trim removed 0 bases at V and 6 bases at J, leaving 7 bases unmatched. CDR3 sequence reads: CSVEDRGTGGPNEQFF. For the CDR3, the DNA is TGCAGCGTTGAAGATAGGGGGACAGGGGGGCCCAATGAGCAGTTCTTC.

There are many counts of this clonotype. This rearrangement joins TRBV11-2 to TRBJ2-1, with TRBD2 matching 12 bases. Looked up from germline, CDR1 is SGHAT and CDR2 is FQNNGV. Trimming took 5 bases from V and 0 from J; bases not matched to a gene: 2. The CDR3 runs 16 residues. CDR3 sequence reads: CASSALAGGSYNEQFF. The CDR3, as DNA: TGTGCCAGCAGCGCACTAGCGGGAGGCTCCTACAATGAGCAGTTCTTC. The complete variable domain, with remaining parts taken from reference TRBV11-2 and TRBJ2-1, reads EAGVAQSPRYKIIEKRQSVAFWCNPISGHATLYWYQQILGQGPKLLIQFQNNGVVDDSQLPKDRFSAERLKGVDSTLKIQPAKLEDSAVYLCASSALAGGSYNEQFFGPGTRLTVL.

The chain joins TRBV20-1 to TRBJ1-5, with D possibly being TRBD1 (6 bases). Germline V gene data show CDR1 as DFQATT and CDR2 as SNEGSKA (reference sequence). The CDR3 runs to 15 residues. Deletions cut 3 bases from V and 7 bases from J, with 19 bases between. Written as DNA, the CDR3 is TGCAGTGCTAGTACGAACGGGGGCGCCCGGCAGCCCCAGCATTTT. This encodes CSASTNGGARQPQHF.

This clonotype was observed at least ten times. J is TRBJ1-1 and V is TRBV12-3 or TRBV12-4; D gene ambiguous. The V and J ends lost 6 bases and 3 bases respectively, with 11 bases between them. The CDR3 has 13 residues. The CDR3 DNA follows: TGTGCCAGCAGCCCAAATAGGTACACTGAAGCTTTCTTT. Amino acid sequence: CASSPNRYTEAFF.

The rearrangement joins TRBV14 to TRBJ2-3; 12 bases fit TRBD2. CDR1 and CDR2 from the germline V gene are SGHDN and FVKESK. Trimming took 4 bases from V and 7 from J; bases not matched to a gene: 9. The CDR3 spans 16 residues. The CDR3 bases are TGTGCCAGCAGCCGGCGCGGGACTAGCGGGTCGTATACGCAGTATTTT. It encodes CASSRRGTSGSYTQYF.

This clonotype was observed at least ten times. The CDR3 sequence is CSARTSEQYF. CDR3 bases: TGCAGCGCCCGGACTAGCGAGCAGTACTTC. The rearrangement uses TRBV29-1 and TRBJ2-7; TRBD2 matches 7 bases. CDR3 size: 10 residues. Germline assignment: CDR1 SQVTM and CDR2 ANQGSEA. J gave up 6 bases and V 7 bases, and 3 bases lay outside the gene matches.

At least ten counts were recorded for this clonotype. The chain employs TRBV7-3 and TRBJ2-1; D is possibly TRBD1 (5 bases). V dropped 1 base and J dropped 2 bases, with 9 bases sitting between them. There are 15 residues in the CDR3. Germline CDR1 is SGHTA and CDR2 is FQGTGA. CDR3 DNA: TGTGCCAGCAGCTTAATCCCAGGGACCTACAATGAGCAGTTCTTC. It specifies CASSLIPGTYNEQFF.

Regarding this clonotype: A much larger clone lies a single base off, so this may be a read error. V gene TRBV9 combines with J gene TRBJ2-1; D ambiguous. The CDR3 extends over 14 amino acids. Germline loops: CDR1 SGDLS, CDR2 YYNGEE. This CDR3 reads CATSPQTPSNEQFF. DNA of the CDR3: TGTGCCACCAGCCCTCAGACCCCCTCCAATGAGCAGTTCTTC.

This clonotype appeared a few times. V gene TRBV4-1 combines with J gene TRBJ1-1; D is undetermined. V was pared by 0 bases and J by 5 bases, with 22 bases between. Germline CDR1 and CDR2: MGHRA and YSYEKL. The CDR3 loop spans 18 amino acids. The CDR3 nucleotides are TGCGCCAGCAGCCAAGAATATGTGGGGTTAGGGCCGCGAACTGAAGCTTTCTTT. The encoded protein is CASSQEYVGLGPRTEAFF.

The CDR3 bases are TGTGCCAGCAGCCCTAAGGCGGGACAGGGTAATTCACCCCTCCACTTT. This codes for CASSPKAGQGNSPLHF. The chain carries TRBV21-1 and TRBJ1-6; TRBD1 reflects the table's D call only, with no check against the DNA. TRBV21-1 is reported as a pseudogene. CDR3 length equals 16 residues.

This clonotype was counted ten times or more. In DNA form, the CDR3 reads TGCAGTGCTAGGGAGACAGGGGGCTTCACTGAAGCTTTCTTT. It encodes CSARETGGFTEAFF. The chain uses TRBV20-1 and TRBJ1-1; 10 bases fit TRBD1. Germline V gene sequence: CDR1 DFQATT, CDR2 SNEGSKA (reference sequence). The CDR3 sequence is 14 residues long. V lost 3 bases to trimming and J lost 4 bases; unmatched junction nucleotides: 5.

This clonotype has ten or more counts. A read error may explain this, as a much larger clone is one base away. V is TRBV29-1 and J is TRBJ2-6, with D perhaps being TRBD1 or TRBD2 (5 bases each). Germline loops: CDR1 SQVTM, CDR2 ANQGSEA. The CDR3 length is 17 residues. This chain's CDR3 is CSALGGWADSGANGLTF. Written as DNA, the CDR3 is TGCAGCGCCCTAGGAGGATGGGCGGACTCTGGGGCCAACGGCCTGACTTTC.

The table lists this clonotype with many counts. The chain is built from TRBV2 and TRBJ2-5, with D possibly matching TRBD2 (6 bases). CDR1 is SNHLY and CDR2 is FYNNEI in the germline V gene. The CDR3 runs to 17 residues. Trimming removed 7 bases at V and 3 bases at J, with 24 bases between. CDR3 sequence (DNA): TGTGCCAGCACCCCGTCTAGGCGCGGACTACCCAAAGAGACCCAGTACTTC. Its protein product is CASTPSRRGLPKETQYF.

The chain recombines TRBV29-1 with TRBJ1-2; TRBD1 aligns across 9 bases. This CDR3 region has 13 residues. V dropped 2 bases and J dropped 6; count of bases not matched to a gene: 4. CDR1 is SQVTM, CDR2 ANQGSEA, per germline. CDR3 sequence (DNA): TGCAGCGTTGAAACAGGGGGCGCCGATGGCTACACCTTC. Its translation: CSVETGGADGYTF. Variable domain in full (rest from reference TRBV29-1 and TRBJ1-2): SAVISQKPSRDICQRGTSLTIQCQVDSQVTMMFWYRQQPGQSLTLIATANQGSEATYESGFVIDKFPISRPNLTFSTLTVSNMSPEDSSIYLCSVETGGADGYTFGSGTRLTVV.

This sequence joins TRBV20-1 and TRBJ2-7, with TRBD2 matching 12 bases. CDR1 is DFQATT and CDR2 is SNEGSKA in the germline V gene (reference sequence). J was trimmed by 3 bases and V by 5 bases; bases with no gene match: 5. CDR3 length: 14 residues. The CDR3 nucleotides are TGCAGTGCTCCCGGACTAGCGGGAAACTACGAGCAGTACTTC. It codes for CSAPGLAGNYEQYF.

This clonotype occurred many times. The chain carries TRBV15 and TRBJ1-4; the D is unclear. The length of the CDR3 is 17 residues. Germline V gene sequence: CDR1 LNHNV, CDR2 YYDKDF (reference sequence). The V and J ends lost 0 bases and 7 bases respectively, with 18 bases between them. CDR3 loop: CATSRDPGAWRAEKLFF. The DNA for the CDR3 is TGTGCCACCAGCAGAGATCCCGGAGCTTGGAGGGCTGAAAAACTGTTTTTT.

Many counts were recorded for this clonotype. The V gene is TRBV27, the J gene TRBJ1-4; TRBD1 might be the D (5 bases). This CDR3 contains 15 residues. CDR1 MNHEY and CDR2 SMNVEV come from the germline V gene (reference sequence). V was cut by 0 bases and J by 8 bases, with 13 bases left in between. Written as DNA, the CDR3 is TGTGCCAGCAGTTTATCTCCCAGGGCTGACGAAAAACTGTTTTTT. This translates into CASSLSPRADEKLFF.

At least ten counts were recorded for this clonotype. The V gene is TRBV12-3 or TRBV12-4, the J gene TRBJ2-3, with D uncertain. CDR3 length: 14 residues. Trimming left V 2 bases short and J 4 bases short, with 10 bases between. The CDR3 sequence is CASSLSPDPDTQYF. Here the CDR3 DNA reads TGTGCCAGCAGTTTATCCCCCGACCCAGATACGCAGTATTTT.

This clonotype was picked up many times. The chain employs TRBV29-1 and TRBJ2-1, with 13 bases fitting TRBD2. J gave up 0 bases and V 5 bases, and 7 bases lay outside the gene matches. This CDR3 has 17 amino acids. Germline V gives CDR1 SQVTM, CDR2 ANQGSEA. The CDR3 loop reads CSVPGLAGPISYNEQFF. CDR3 DNA: TGCAGCGTTCCGGGACTAGCGGGACCCATCTCCTACAATGAGCAGTTCTTC.

At least ten counts were recorded for this clonotype. The genes are TRBV20-1 and TRBJ1-5; D is unclear. Trimming removed 0 bases from V and 2 bases from J, with 8 bases in between. CDR1 and CDR2 (germline): DFQATT, SNEGSKA (reference sequence). This CDR3 spans 14 amino acids. Here the CDR3 DNA reads TGCAGTGCTAGAGATCTTTGGGGCAATCAGCCCCAGCATTTT. Its protein product is CSARDLWGNQPQHF.

This clonotype showed up just a few times. V and J are TRBV20-1 and TRBJ1-1; D remains unclear. The CDR3 extends over 12 amino acids. V lost 4 bases to trimming and J lost 0 bases, with 6 bases between them. Looked up from germline, CDR1 is DFQATT and CDR2 is SNEGSKA (reference sequence). This CDR3 reads CSAIRMNTEAFF. CDR3 coding DNA: TGCAGTGCTATCCGGATGAACACTGAAGCTTTCTTT.

This clonotype was seen many times. This chain connects TRBV7-2 to TRBJ1-3, with D uncertain. This CDR3 has 13 amino acids. The V gene lost 9 bases and the J gene lost 0 bases, with 9 bases spanning the gap. Germline V gene lookup returns CDR1 SGHTA and CDR2 FQGNSA. The DNA of the CDR3 is TGTGCCAGTAGGTTTTCCTCTGGAAACACCATATATTTT. This sequence encodes CASRFSSGNTIYF.

This clonotype is large within its sample. This sequence joins TRBV7-9 and TRBJ1-5; D gene ambiguous. Trimming took off 1 base at V and 7 bases at J, with 5 bases between the two ends. CDR1 is SEHNR and CDR2 is FQNEAQ in the germline V gene (reference sequence). The CDR3 extends over 12 amino acids. CDR3 loop: CASSLGTQPQHF. Written as DNA, the CDR3 is TGTGCCAGCAGCTTAGGAACCCAGCCCCAGCATTTT.